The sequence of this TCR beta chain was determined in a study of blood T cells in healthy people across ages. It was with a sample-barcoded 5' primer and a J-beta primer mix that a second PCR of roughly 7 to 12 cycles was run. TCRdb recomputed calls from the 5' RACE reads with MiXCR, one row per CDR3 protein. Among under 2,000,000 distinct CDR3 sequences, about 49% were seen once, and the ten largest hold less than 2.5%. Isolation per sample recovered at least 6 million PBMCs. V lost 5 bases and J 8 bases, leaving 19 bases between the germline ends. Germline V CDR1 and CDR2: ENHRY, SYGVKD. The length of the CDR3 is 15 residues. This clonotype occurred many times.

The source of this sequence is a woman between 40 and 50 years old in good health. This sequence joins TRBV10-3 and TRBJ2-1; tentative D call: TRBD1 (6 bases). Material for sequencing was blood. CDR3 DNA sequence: TGTGCCATCAGTAATACACAGACAGGATCGGATGAGCAGTTCTTC. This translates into CAISNTQTGSDEQFF.